The clone carrying this T cell receptor (beta chain) came up a few times. These data come from a study of T cell repertoires in cytomegalovirus infection. A single record per CDR3 protein comes from TCRdb applying MiXCR to the reads. The table has around 260,000 distinct CDR3 sequences, less than 9.5% seen once; the top ten hold about 15%. The CDR3 is 15 amino acids. Trimming left V 5 bases short and J 4 bases short, with 15 bases between. The sequenced material came from PBMCs. This receptor was identified in a human donor in good health (CMV status not recorded). Some clones in this sample may be carry-over from other donors' samples. The chain carries TRBV7-1 and TRBJ2-1; TRBD1 is a possible D gene (5 bases). TRBV7-1 is filed as an ORF, its function uncertain. Written as DNA, the CDR3 is TGTGCCAGCAGCCCAAGGGGTTCGAGATACAATGAGCAGTTCTTC. This codes for CASSPRGSRYNEQFF.